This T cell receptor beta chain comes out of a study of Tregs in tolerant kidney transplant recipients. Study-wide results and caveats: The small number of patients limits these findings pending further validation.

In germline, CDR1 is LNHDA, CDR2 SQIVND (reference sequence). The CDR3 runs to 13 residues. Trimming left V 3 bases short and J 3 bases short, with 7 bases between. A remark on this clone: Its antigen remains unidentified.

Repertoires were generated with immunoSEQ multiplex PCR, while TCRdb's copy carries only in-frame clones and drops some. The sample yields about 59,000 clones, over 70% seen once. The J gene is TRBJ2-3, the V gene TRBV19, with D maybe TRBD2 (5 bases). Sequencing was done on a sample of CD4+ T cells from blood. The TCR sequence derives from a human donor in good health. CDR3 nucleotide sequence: TGTGCCAGTAGTATTGCGGGTACAGATACGCAGTATTTT. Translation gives CASSIAGTDTQYF.